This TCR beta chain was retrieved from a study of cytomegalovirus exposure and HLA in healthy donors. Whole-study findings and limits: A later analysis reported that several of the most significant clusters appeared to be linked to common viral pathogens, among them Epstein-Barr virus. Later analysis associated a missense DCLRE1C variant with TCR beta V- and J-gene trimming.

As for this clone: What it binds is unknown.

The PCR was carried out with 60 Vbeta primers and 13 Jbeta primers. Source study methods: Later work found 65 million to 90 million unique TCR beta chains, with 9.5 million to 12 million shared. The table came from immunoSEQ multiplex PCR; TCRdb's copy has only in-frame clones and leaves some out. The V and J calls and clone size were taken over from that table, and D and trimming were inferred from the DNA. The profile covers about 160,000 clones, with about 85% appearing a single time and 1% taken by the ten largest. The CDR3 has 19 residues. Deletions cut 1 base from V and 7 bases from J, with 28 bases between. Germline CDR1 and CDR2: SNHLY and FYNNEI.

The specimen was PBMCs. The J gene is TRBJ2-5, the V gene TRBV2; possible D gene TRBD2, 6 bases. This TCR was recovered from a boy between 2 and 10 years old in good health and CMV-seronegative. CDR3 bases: TGTGCCAGCAGTGAAGGGGGGGTCGGCGGTTTCGGGAGCTGGGTGACCCAGTACTTC. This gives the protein CASSEGGVGGFGSWVTQYF.